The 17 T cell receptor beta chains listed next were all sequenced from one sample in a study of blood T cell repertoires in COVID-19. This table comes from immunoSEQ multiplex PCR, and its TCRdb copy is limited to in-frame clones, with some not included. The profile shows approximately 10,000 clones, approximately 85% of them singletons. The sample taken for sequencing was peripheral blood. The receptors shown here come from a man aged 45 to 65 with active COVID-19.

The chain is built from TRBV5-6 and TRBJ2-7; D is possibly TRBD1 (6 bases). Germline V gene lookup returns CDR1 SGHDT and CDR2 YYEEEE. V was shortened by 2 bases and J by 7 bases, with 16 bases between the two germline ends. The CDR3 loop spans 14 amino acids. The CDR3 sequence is CASSFTLSGQEQYF. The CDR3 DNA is TGTGCCAGCAGCTTCACCTTGAGCGGACAGGAGCAGTACTTC.

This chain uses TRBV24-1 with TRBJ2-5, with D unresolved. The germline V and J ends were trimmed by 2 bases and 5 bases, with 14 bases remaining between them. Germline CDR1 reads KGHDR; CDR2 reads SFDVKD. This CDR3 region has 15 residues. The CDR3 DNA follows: TGTGCCACCAGTGATTCGAAGATCCTTCGGGAGACCCAGTACTTC. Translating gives CATSDSKILRETQYF.

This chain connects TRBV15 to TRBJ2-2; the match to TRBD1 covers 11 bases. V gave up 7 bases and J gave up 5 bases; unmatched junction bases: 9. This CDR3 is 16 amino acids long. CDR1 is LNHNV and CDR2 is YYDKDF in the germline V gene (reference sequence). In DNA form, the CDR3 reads TGTGCCACCAATGGATTTGGGGACAGGGGGACCGGGGAGCTGTTTTTT. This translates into CATNGFGDRGTGELFF.

This CDR3 is CASSLTDKSYEQYF. CDR3 DNA sequence: TGCGCCAGCAGCTTGACGGACAAATCCTACGAGCAGTACTTC. This sequence joins TRBV5-1 and TRBJ2-7, with a weak D call TRBD1 (5 bases). Per the germline V gene, CDR1 is SGHRS and CDR2 is YFSETQ. V lost 1 base and J lost 1, with 9 bases in between. There are 14 residues in the CDR3.

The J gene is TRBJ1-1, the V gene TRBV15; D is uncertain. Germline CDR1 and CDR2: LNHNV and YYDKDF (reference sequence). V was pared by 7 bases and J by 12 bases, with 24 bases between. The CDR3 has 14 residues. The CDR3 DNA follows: TGTGCCACCATCGATCCCTACGAGGGAGGTGCGACTTTCTTT. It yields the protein CATIDPYEGGATFF.

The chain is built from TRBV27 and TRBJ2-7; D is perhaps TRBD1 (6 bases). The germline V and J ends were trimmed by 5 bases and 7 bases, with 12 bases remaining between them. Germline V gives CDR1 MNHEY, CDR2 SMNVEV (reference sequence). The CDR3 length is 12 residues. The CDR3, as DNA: TGTGCCAGCAGTCCTACAGGGTATGAGCAGTACTTC. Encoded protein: CASSPTGYEQYF.

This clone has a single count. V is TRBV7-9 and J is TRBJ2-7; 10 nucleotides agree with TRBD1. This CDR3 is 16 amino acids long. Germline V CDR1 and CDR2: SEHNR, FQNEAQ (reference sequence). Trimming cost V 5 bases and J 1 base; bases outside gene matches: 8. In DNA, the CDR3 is TGTGCCAGCAGCAGGACAGGGGGAGGTTTATCCTACGAGCAGTACTTC. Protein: CASSRTGGGLSYEQYF.

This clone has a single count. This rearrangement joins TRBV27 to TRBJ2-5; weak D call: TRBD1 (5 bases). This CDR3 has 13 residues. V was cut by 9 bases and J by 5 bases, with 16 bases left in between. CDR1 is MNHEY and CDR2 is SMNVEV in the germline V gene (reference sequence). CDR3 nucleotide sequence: TGTGCCAGTTCCTGGGGCCGGGCGGAGACCCAGTACTTC. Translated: CASSWGRAETQYF.

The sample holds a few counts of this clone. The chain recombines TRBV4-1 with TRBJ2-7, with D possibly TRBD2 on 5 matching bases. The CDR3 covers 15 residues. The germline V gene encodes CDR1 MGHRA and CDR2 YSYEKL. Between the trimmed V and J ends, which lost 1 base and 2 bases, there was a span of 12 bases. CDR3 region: CASSQVRGFPYEQYF. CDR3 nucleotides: TGCGCCAGCAGCCAAGTCCGGGGTTTCCCCTACGAGCAGTACTTC.

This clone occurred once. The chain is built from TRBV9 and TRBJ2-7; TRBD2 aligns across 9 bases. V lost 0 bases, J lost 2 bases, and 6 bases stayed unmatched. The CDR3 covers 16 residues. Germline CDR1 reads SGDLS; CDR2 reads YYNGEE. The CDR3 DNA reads TGTGCCAGCAGCGTAGATCAACTAGCGGGTGCCTACGAGCAGTACTTC. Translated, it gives CASSVDQLAGAYEQYF.

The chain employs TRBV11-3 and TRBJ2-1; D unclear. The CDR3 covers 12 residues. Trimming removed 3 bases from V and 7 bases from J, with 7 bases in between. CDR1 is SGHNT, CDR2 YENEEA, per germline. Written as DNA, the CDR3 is TGTGCCAGCAGCTTCACTTCTAATGAGCAGTTCTTC. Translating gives CASSFTSNEQFF.

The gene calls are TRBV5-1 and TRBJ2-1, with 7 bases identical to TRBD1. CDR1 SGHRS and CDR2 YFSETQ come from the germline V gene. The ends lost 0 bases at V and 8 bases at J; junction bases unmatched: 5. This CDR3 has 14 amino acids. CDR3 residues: CASSLGTGLDEQFF. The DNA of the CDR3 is TGCGCCAGCAGCTTGGGGACAGGTCTAGATGAGCAGTTCTTC.

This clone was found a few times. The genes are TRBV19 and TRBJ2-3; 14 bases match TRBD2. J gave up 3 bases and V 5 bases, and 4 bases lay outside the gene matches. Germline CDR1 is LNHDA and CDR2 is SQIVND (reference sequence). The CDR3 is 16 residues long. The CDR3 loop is CASSLGLAGGTDTQYF. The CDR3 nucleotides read TGTGCCAGTAGTCTCGGACTAGCGGGAGGAACAGATACGCAGTATTTT.

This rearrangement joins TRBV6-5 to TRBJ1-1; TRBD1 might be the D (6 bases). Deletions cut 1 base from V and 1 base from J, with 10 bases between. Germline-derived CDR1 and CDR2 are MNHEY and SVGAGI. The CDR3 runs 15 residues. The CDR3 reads CASSYYTGRNTEAFF. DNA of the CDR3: TGTGCCAGCAGTTACTATACAGGGAGGAACACTGAAGCTTTCTTT.

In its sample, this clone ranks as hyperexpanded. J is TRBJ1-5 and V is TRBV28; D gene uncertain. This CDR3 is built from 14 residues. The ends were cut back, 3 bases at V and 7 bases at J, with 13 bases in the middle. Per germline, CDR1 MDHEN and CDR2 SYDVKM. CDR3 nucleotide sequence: TGTGCCAGCAGTTTCGGCCAGGCTGGACAGCCCCAGCATTTT. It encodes CASSFGQAGQPQHF.

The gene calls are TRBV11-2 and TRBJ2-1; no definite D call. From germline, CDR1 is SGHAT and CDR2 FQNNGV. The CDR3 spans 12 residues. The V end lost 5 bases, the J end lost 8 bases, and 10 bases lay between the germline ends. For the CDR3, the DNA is TGTGCCAGCAGCCCGGGTCGCGATGAGCAGTTCTTC. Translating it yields CASSPGRDEQFF.

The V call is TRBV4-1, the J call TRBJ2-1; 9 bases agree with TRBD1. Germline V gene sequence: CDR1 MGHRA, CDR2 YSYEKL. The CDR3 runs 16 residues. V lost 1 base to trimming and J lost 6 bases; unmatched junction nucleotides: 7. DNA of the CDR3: TGCGCCAGCAGCCAAGTCCTTGACAGGGGGGGCAATGAGCAGTTCTTC. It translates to CASSQVLDRGGNEQFF.